This is a list of T cell receptor beta chains from one sample in a study of T-cell reconstitution after alpha-beta-depleted transplantation in children. TCRdb recomputed calls from the PCR reads with MiXCR, one row per CDR3 protein. The sample holds under 300,000 distinct CDR3 sequences; around 8.9% are singletons and the top ten take about 4.9%. This sample comprised PBMCs from the stem cell graft donor, obtained from the stem cell graft. The source is a human donor who donated a stem cell graft to a child with SCID. Each CDR3 is given without its conserved first and last residue.

TRBV7-9	13	TRBJ1-2	ASSVTATFGYGYT
TRBV28	11	TRBJ2-3	ASSPGGRGTQY
TRBV6-1	12	TRBJ1-3	ASISYTIGNTIY
TRBV12-3/TRBV12-4	11	TRBJ2-3	ASRPTSTDTQY
TRBV7-9	12	TRBJ1-4	ASSFDGREEKLF
TRBV6-6	11	TRBJ1-2	ASSYGDSYGYT
TRBV20-1	11	TRBJ1-2	SVSGQGVYGYT
TRBV5-1	13	TRBJ1-2	ASSLNRATNYGYT
TRBV2	15	TRBJ2-1	ASSVGTGGIPYNEQF
TRBV7-6	12	TRBJ2-2	ASSLLVDGGELS
TRBV5-1	14	TRBJ2-1	ASSLVSGQGHNEQF
TRBV2	11	TRBJ2-7	ASSLRWDSEQY
TRBV7-7	11	TRBJ2-7	ASSLDWGGEQY
TRBV2	16	TRBJ2-2	ASSELSSSNLNTGELF
TRBV28	19	TRBJ2-7	ASEGSFPTTGERTGSYEQY
TRBV12-3/TRBV12-4	14	TRBJ1-2	ASSLVAGDANYGYT
TRBV7-9	11	TRBJ1-2	ASSPQGVYGYT
TRBV5-1	12	TRBJ2-3	ASSPGPRTDTQY
TRBV6-5	17	TRBJ1-5	ASSYAGQPDEYSNQPQH
TRBV20-1	12	TRBJ2-7	SASRSQGAYEQY
TRBV2	15	TRBJ2-1	ARTLGTASGEGNEQF
TRBV29-1	12	TRBJ2-3	SVATSGGPDTQY
TRBV12-3/TRBV12-4	12	TRBJ1-2	ASRRGEWDYGYT